The TCR beta chain described here comes from a study of blood T cell repertoires in COVID-19. The repertoire was sequenced with immunoSEQ multiplex PCR; TCRdb's copy has only in-frame clones and lacks some. The table records roughly 82,000 clones, around 91% of them present only once. Germline CDR1 is SQVTM and CDR2 is ANQGSEA. V trimming: 3 bases; J trimming: 1 base; junction bases outside the gene matches: 2. The CDR3 totals 14 residues. This receptor was identified in a woman aged 45-59 years in a cohort sampled during active COVID-19. The sequenced material came from peripheral blood. This chain uses TRBV29-1 with TRBJ1-2; 10 bases agree with TRBD1. The CDR3 DNA sequence: TGCAGCGTTGAGGGGACAGGGGATAACTATGGCTACACCTTC. Translating it yields CSVEGTGDNYGYTF.